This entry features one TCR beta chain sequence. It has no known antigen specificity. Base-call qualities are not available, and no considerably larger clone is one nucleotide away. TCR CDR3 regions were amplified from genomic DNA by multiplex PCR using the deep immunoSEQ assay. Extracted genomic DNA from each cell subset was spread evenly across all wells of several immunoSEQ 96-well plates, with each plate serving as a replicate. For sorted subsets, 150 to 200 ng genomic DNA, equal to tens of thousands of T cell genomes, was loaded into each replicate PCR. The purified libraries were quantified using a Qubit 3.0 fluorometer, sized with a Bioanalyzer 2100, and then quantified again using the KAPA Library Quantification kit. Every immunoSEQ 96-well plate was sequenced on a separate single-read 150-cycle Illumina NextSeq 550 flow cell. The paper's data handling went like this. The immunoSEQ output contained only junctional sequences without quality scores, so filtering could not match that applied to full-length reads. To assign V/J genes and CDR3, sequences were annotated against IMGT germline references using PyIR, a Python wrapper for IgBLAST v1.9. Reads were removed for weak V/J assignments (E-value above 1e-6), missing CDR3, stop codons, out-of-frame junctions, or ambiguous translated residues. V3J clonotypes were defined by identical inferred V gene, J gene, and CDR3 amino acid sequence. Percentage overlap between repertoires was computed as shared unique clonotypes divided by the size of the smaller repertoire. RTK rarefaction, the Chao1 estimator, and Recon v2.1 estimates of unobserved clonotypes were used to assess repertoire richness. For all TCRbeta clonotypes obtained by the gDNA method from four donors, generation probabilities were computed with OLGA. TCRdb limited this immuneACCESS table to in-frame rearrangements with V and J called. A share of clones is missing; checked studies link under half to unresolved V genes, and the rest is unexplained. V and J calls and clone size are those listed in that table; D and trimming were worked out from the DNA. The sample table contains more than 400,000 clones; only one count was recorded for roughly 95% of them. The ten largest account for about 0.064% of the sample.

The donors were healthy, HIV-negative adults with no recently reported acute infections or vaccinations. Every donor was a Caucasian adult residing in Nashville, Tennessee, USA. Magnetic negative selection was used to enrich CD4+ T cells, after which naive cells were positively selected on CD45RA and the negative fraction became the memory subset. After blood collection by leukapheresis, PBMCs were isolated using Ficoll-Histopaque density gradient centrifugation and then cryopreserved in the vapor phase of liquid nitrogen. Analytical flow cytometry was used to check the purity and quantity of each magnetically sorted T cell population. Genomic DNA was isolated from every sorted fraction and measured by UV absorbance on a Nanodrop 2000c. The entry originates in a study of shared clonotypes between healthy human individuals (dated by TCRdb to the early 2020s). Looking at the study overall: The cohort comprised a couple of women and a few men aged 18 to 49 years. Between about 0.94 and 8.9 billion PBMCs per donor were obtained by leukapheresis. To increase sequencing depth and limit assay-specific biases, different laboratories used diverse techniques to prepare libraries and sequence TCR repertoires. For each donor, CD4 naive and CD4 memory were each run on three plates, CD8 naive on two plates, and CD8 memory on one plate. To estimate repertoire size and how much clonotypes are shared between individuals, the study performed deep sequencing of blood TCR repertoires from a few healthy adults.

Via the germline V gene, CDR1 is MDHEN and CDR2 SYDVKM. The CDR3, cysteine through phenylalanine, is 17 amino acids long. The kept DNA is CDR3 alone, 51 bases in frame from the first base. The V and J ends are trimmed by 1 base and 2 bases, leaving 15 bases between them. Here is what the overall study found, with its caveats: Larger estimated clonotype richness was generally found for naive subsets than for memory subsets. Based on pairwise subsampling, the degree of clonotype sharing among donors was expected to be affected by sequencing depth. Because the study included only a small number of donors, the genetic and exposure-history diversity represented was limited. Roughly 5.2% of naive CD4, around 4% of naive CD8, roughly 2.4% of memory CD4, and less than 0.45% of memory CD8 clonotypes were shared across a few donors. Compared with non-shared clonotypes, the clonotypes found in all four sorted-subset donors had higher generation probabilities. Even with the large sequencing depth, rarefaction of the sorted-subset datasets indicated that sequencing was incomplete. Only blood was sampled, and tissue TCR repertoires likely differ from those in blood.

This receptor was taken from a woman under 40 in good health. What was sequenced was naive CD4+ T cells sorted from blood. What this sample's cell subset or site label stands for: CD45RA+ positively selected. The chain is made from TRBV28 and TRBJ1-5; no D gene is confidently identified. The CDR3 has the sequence CASSLLLDANCNQPQHF. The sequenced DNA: TGTGCCAGCAGTTTATTGCTTGACGCTAACTGCAATCAGCCCCAGCATTTT.